Listed here are 18 T cell receptor beta chains from one sample, sequenced in a study of cytomegalovirus exposure and HLA in healthy donors. Use of 60 Vbeta and 13 Jbeta primers characterized the PCR. Assay: immunoSEQ multiplex PCR; the TCRdb copy retains only in-frame clones and omits some. The table shows 99,000 or so clones, with roughly 15% occurring only once. The sample was PBMCs. These receptors were collected from a female donor in good health and CMV-seronegative.

This clone was detected a few times. V usage is TRBV5-1 and J usage is TRBJ2-7, with 7 bases that match TRBD1. The CDR3 is 16 amino acids. Germline assignment: CDR1 SGHRS and CDR2 YFSETQ. V lost 4 bases to trimming and J lost 6 bases; unmatched junction nucleotides: 16. The chain's CDR3 is CASSRNTHRGESEQYF. Written as DNA, the CDR3 is TGCGCCAGCAGCCGCAATACCCACAGGGGTGAGTCCGAGCAGTACTTC. Based on the CDR3 plus reference TRBV5-1 and TRBJ2-7, the full variable domain is KAGVTQTPRYLIKTRGQQVTLSCSPISGHRSVSWYQQTPGQGLQFLFEYFSETQRNKGNFPGRFSGRQFSNSRSEMNVSTLELGDSALYLCASSRNTHRGESEQYFGPGTRLTVT.

This clone was counted between two and nine times. This chain uses TRBV7-9 with TRBJ2-7; 7 bases line up with TRBD1. The ends lost 0 bases at V and 0 bases at J; junction bases unmatched: 11. The germline gives CDR1 SEHNR, CDR2 FQNEAQ (reference sequence). CDR3 size: 18 residues. For the CDR3, the DNA is TGTGCCAGCAGCTTAGCCTGGAGAGGGGGCATTAGCTCCTACGAGCAGTACTTC. It is translated as CASSLAWRGGISSYEQYF.

In this sample, this clone turned up a few times. J is TRBJ2-3 and V is TRBV5-1, with 8 bases identical to TRBD2. V lost 3 bases to trimming and J lost 0 bases; unmatched junction nucleotides: 3. Germline lookup yields CDR1 SGHRS and CDR2 YFSETQ. CDR3 length equals 15 residues. The CDR3 DNA follows: TGCGCCAGCAGCTCGGAGCGGGGGAGCACAGATACGCAGTATTTT. Its translation: CASSSERGSTDTQYF.

This clone was recorded a few times. This chain links TRBV28 with TRBJ2-7; tentative D call: TRBD1 (5 bases). This CDR3 spans 12 amino acids. The V and J ends lost 5 bases and 6 bases respectively, with 11 bases between them. Germline V gene sequence: CDR1 MDHEN, CDR2 SYDVKM. CDR3 loop: CASSVRVSEQYF. Here the CDR3 DNA reads TGTGCCAGCAGTGTCAGGGTTAGCGAGCAGTACTTC.

The V call is TRBV6-1, the J call TRBJ2-7, with 9 positions matching TRBD2. Per germline, CDR1 MNHNS and CDR2 SASEGT. CDR3 length: 16 amino acids. Unmatched junction bases numbered 9, after V lost 4 bases and J lost 2 bases. CDR3 sequence reads: CASSALAGANPYEQYF. The CDR3 nucleotides are TGTGCCAGCAGTGCCTTAGCGGGGGCTAATCCCTACGAGCAGTACTTC.

The sample holds a few counts of this clone. V is TRBV12-5 and J is TRBJ1-1, with D perhaps matching TRBD1 (5 bases). V gave up 5 bases and J gave up 2 bases, with 12 bases separating them. The CDR3 sequence is 14 residues long. Germline V lookup: CDR1 LGHNT, CDR2 FRNRAP. The CDR3 loop is CASGPQGLNTEAFF. CDR3 sequence (DNA): TGTGCTAGTGGTCCGCAGGGCCTTAACACTGAAGCTTTCTTT.

The chain combines TRBV19 with TRBJ1-5, with D possibly TRBD1 on 6 matching bases. The V gene lost 5 bases and the J gene lost 5 bases, with 16 bases spanning the gap. The CDR3 contains 15 residues. CDR1 LNHDA and CDR2 SQIVND come from the germline V gene (reference sequence). Here the CDR3 reads CASSPGTPGHQPQHF. DNA of the CDR3: TGTGCCAGTAGTCCAGGGACACCGGGGCATCAGCCCCAGCATTTT.

Concerning this clone itself: Compared with germline, one end of the junction differs, possibly owing to a read error. The CDR3: CARSYQTGDEAFF. The CDR3 region has the DNA TGTGCCAGAAGTTACCAAACAGGGGACGAAGCTTTCTTT. The chain carries TRBV6-5 and TRBJ1-1, with TRBD1 identical over 7 bases. The CDR3 contains 13 residues. Germline V gene lookup returns CDR1 MNHEY and CDR2 SVGAGI.

J is TRBJ1-1 and V is TRBV4-3; 11 bases are a match to TRBD1. V lost 5 bases to trimming and J lost 4 bases; unmatched junction nucleotides: 3. The length of the CDR3 is 14 residues. Germline-derived CDR1 and CDR2 are LGHNA and YSLEER. The DNA of the CDR3 is TGCGCCAGCAGCGACGGGACAGGGGGCACTGAAGCTTTCTTT. Translating it yields CASSDGTGGTEAFF.

This clone has a handful of counts. V gene TRBV10-3 combines with J gene TRBJ2-2, with 9 bases identical to TRBD1. Trimming took 4 bases from V and 5 from J; bases not matched to a gene: 2. Germline CDR1 reads ENHRY; CDR2 reads SYGVKD. This CDR3 spans 14 amino acids. CDR3: CAISGTGDTGELFF. The CDR3 coding sequence is TGTGCCATCAGTGGGACAGGGGATACCGGGGAGCTGTTTTTT.

The table lists this clone with a few counts. CDR3 in DNA: TGTGCCAGCAGCAGGGGGGGGACACGCTCCTACGAGCAGTACTTC. Protein product: CASSRGGTRSYEQYF. The chain is built from TRBV5-4 and TRBJ2-7, with D possibly being TRBD2 (7 bases). Per germline, CDR1 SGHNT and CDR2 YYREEE (reference sequence). The CDR3 contains 15 residues. The V end lost 4 bases, the J end lost 0 bases, and 14 bases lay between the germline ends.

The CDR3 loop reads CAWSLVSTDTQYF. The CDR3, as DNA: TGTGCCTGGAGTTTAGTAAGCACAGATACGCAGTATTTT. The genes are TRBV30 and TRBJ2-3; D is uncertain. The CDR3 sequence is 13 residues long. The V and J ends lost 2 bases and 0 bases respectively, with 6 bases between them. The V gene's germline CDR1 is GTSNPN and CDR2 SVGIG (reference sequence).

This clone showed up just a few times. The chain recombines TRBV7-2 with TRBJ2-7; 10 bases align to TRBD2. Per germline, CDR1 SGHTA and CDR2 FQGNSA. The CDR3 spans 15 residues. J was trimmed by 1 base and V by 1 base; bases with no gene match: 1. CDR3 region: CASSLVAGGSYEQYF. The CDR3 DNA follows: TGTGCCAGCAGCTTAGTAGCGGGGGGTTCCTACGAGCAGTACTTC.

This clone was seen a few times. The J gene is TRBJ2-1, the V gene TRBV11-2; 9 positions agree with TRBD2. Germline V gene sequence: CDR1 SGHAT, CDR2 FQNNGV. The CDR3 runs to 15 residues. Trimming removed 4 bases from V and 7 bases from J; junction bases left unmatched: 8. The CDR3 sequence: CASSSLAGVVNEQFF. As DNA, the CDR3 is TGTGCCAGCAGCTCCTTAGCGGGAGTCGTGAATGAGCAGTTCTTC.

This clone was detected only a few times. The CDR3, as DNA: TGTGCCAGCAGTGAAGCGAAACTCCCCCAACCCGAGCAGTACTTC. Translating gives CASSEAKLPQPEQYF. The chain uses TRBV6-1 and TRBJ2-7, with no clear D. Trimming took 0 bases from V and 6 from J, leaving 15 bases between them. Germline assignment: CDR1 MNHNS and CDR2 SASEGT. This CDR3 spans 15 amino acids.

This clone was detected once. V gene TRBV19 combines with J gene TRBJ1-5; no definite D call. Looked up from germline, CDR1 is LNHDA and CDR2 is SQIVND (reference sequence). The CDR3 totals 14 residues. Between the trimmed V and J ends, which lost 3 bases and 3 bases, there was a span of 9 bases. CDR3 DNA sequence: TGTGCCAGTAGTATGCAGGTCGACAATCAGCCCCAGCATTTT. This codes for CASSMQVDNQPQHF. The full variable domain, in which reference TRBV19 and TRBJ1-5 provide the parts outside the CDR3, is DGGITQSPKYLFRKEGQNVTLSCEQNLNHDAMYWYRQDPGQGLRLIYYSQIVNDFQKGDIAEGYSVSREKKESFPLTVTSAQKNPTAFYLCASSMQVDNQPQHFGDGTRLSIL.

CDR3 DNA sequence: TGTGCCAGCAGCTTCGGGCGGGAGAATCATAAGTACTTC. Protein product: CASSFGRENHKYF. This chain connects TRBV27 to TRBJ2-7; TRBD2 agrees at 7 bases. The CDR3 loop spans 13 amino acids. The V gene's germline CDR1 is MNHEY and CDR2 SMNVEV (reference sequence). After removal of 6 bases from V and 11 bases from J, the junction contained 13 bases not matched to a gene.

V is TRBV25-1 and J is TRBJ1-4; a possible D gene is TRBD1 (6 bases). Germline loops: CDR1 MGHDK, CDR2 SYGVNS. Trimming took 4 bases from V and 6 from J, leaving 12 bases between them. The CDR3 has 14 amino acids. The CDR3 DNA sequence: TGTGCCAGCAGTGGACAGGATCTGGATGAAAAACTGTTTTTT. Its protein product is CASSGQDLDEKLFF.